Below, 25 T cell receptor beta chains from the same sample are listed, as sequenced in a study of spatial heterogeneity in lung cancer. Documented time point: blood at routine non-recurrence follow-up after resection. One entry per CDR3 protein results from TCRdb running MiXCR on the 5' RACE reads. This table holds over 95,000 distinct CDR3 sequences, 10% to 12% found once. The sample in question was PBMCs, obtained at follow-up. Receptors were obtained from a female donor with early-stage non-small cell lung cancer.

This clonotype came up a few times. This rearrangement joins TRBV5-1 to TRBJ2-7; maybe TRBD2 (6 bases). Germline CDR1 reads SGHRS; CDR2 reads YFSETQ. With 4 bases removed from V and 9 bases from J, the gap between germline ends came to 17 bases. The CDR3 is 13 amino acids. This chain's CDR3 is CASSLLDSGGQYF. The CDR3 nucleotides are TGCGCCAGCAGCCTGCTAGATAGCGGAGGGCAGTACTTC.

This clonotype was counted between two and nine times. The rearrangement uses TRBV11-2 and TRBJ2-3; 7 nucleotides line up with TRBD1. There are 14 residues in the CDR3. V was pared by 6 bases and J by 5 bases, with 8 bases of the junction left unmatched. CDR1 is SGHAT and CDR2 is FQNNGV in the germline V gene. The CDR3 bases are TGTGCCAGCAGGGATGACAGGGCAGGAGATACGCAGTATTTT. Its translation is CASRDDRAGDTQYF.

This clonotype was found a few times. In DNA form, the CDR3 reads TGTGCCAGCAGTCCAGGACTAGCGGGGTTCGGAGAGACCCAGTACTTC. Its translation is CASSPGLAGFGETQYF. V usage is TRBV27 and J usage is TRBJ2-5, with 12 bases that match TRBD2. CDR3 length: 16 amino acids. Germline assignment: CDR1 MNHEY and CDR2 SMNVEV (reference sequence). The junction had 8 bases not matched to a gene; V was cut back by 5 bases and J by 4 bases.

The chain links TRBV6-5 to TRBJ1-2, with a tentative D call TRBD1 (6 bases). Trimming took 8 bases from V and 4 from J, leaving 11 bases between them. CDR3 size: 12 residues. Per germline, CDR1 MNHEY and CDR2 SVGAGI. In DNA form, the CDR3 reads TGTGCCAGCCAGGGACAATCCTATGGCTACACCTTC. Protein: CASQGQSYGYTF.

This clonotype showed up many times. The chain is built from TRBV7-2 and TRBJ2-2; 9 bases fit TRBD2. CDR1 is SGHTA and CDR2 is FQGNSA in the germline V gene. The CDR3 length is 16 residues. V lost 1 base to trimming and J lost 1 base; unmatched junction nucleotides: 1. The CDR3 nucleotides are TGTGCCAGCAGCTTAGGTAGCGGGAGGAACACCGGGGAGCTGTTTTTT. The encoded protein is CASSLGSGRNTGELFF. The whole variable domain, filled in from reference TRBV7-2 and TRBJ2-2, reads GAGVSQSPSNKVTEKGKDVELRCDPISGHTALYWYRQSLGQGLEFLIYFQGNSAPDKSGLPSDRFSAERTGGSVSTLTIQRTQQEDSAVYLCASSLGSGRNTGELFFGEGSRLTVL.

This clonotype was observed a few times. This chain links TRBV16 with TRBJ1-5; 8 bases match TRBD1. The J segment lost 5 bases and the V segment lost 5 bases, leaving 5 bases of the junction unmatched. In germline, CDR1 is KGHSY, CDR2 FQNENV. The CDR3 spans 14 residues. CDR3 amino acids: CASSWDRRDQPQHF. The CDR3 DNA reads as TGTGCCAGCAGCTGGGACAGGCGCGATCAGCCCCAGCATTTT.

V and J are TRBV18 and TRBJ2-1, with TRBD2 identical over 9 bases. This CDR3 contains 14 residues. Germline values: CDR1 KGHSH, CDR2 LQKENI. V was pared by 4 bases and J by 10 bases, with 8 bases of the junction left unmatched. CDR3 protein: CASSLSGSPGEQFF. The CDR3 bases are TGTGCCAGCTCACTTAGCGGGAGTCCGGGGGAGCAGTTCTTC.

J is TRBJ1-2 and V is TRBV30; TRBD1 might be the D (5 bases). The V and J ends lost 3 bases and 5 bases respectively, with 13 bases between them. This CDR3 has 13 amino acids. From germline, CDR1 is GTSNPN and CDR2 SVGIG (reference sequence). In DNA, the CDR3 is TGTGCCTGGAGCCCGACAGCGTATTATGGCTACACCTTC. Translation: CAWSPTAYYGYTF.

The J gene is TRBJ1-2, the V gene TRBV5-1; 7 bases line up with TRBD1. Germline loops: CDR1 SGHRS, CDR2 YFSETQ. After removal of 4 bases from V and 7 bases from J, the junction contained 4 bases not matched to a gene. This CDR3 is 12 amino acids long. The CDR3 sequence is CASSRTGSGYTF. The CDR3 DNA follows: TGCGCCAGCAGCCGGACAGGATCTGGCTACACCTTC.

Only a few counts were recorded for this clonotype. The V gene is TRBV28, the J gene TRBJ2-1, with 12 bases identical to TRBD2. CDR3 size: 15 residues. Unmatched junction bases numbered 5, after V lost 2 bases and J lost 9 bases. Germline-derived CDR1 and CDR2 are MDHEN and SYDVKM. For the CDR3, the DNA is TGTGCCAGCAGTTTAGGGGGACTAGCGGGCGGTGAGCAGTTCTTC. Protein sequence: CASSLGGLAGGEQFF.

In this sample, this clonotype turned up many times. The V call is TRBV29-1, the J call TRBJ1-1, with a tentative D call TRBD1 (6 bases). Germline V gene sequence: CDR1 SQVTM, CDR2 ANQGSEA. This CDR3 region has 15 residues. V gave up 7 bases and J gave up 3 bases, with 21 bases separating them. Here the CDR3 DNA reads TGCAGCGCTAAAACCCCTTTTAACAGGGACACTGAAGCTTTCTTT. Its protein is CSAKTPFNRDTEAFF.

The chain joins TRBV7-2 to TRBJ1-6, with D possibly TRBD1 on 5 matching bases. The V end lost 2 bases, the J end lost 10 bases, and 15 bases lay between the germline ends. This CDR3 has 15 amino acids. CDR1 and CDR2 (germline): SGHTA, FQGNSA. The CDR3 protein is CASSLRRAGFSPLHF. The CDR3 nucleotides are TGTGCCAGCAGCTTACGCCGGGCAGGGTTCTCACCCCTCCACTTT. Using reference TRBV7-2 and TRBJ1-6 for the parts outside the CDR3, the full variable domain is GAGVSQSPSNKVTEKGKDVELRCDPISGHTALYWYRQSLGQGLEFLIYFQGNSAPDKSGLPSDRFSAERTGGSVSTLTIQRTQQEDSAVYLCASSLRRAGFSPLHFGNGTRLTVT.

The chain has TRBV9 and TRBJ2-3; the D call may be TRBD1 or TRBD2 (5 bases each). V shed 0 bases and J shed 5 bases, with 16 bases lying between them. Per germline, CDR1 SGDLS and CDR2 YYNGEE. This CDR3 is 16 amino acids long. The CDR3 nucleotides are TGTGCCAGCAGCGTAGCTACGGGGCAGGGTGAAGATACGCAGTATTTT. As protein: CASSVATGQGEDTQYF.

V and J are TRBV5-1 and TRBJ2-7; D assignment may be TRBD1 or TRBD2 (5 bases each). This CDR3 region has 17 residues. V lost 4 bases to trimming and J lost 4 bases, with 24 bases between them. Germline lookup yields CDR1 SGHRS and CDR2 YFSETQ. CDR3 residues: CASSQDPKSGTGYEQYF. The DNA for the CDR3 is TGCGCCAGCAGCCAAGATCCTAAGTCCGGGACCGGGTACGAGCAGTACTTC.

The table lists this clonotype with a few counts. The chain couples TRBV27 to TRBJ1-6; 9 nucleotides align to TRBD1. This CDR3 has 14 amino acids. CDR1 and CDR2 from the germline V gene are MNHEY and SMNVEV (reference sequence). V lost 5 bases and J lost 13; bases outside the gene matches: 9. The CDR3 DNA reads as TGTGCCAGCAGTAGAACAGGGGGCCAACCTCCCCTCCACTTT. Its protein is CASSRTGGQPPLHF.

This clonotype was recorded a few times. CDR3 sequence reads: CASSRLSAAFF. In DNA form, the CDR3 reads TGTGCCAGCAGTAGACTCTCGGCGGCTTTCTTT. J is TRBJ1-1 and V is TRBV28; D remains unclear. This CDR3 contains 11 residues. CDR1 is MDHEN, CDR2 SYDVKM, per germline. Trimming removed 5 bases from V and 11 bases from J, with 12 bases in between. Using reference TRBV28 and TRBJ1-1 for the parts outside the CDR3, the full variable domain is DVKVTQSSRYLVKRTGEKVFLECVQDMDHENMFWYRQDPGLGLRLIYFSYDVKMKEKGDIPEGYSVSREKKERFSLILESASTNQTSMYLCASSRLSAAFFGQGTRLTVV.

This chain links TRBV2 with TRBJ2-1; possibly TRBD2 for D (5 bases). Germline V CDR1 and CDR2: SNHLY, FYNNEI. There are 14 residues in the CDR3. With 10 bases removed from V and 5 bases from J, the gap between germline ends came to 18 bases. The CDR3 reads CAIKRGIIHNEQFF. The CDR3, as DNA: TGTGCCATCAAACGGGGAATTATACACAATGAGCAGTTCTTC.

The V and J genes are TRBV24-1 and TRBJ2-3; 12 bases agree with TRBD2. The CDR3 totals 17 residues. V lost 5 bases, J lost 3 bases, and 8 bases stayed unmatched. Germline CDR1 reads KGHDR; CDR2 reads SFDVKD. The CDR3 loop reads CATSGAPGTSGTDTQYF. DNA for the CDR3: TGTGCCACCAGTGGAGCCCCCGGGACTAGCGGGACAGATACGCAGTATTTT.

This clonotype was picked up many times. In nucleotides, the CDR3 is TGTGCCAGTAGTATCCCGGACTCTCGAATTTCCAATCAGCCCCAGCATTTT. This encodes CASSIPDSRISNQPQHF. The chain has TRBV19 and TRBJ1-5, with D unclear. The CDR3 has 17 residues. Germline V lookup: CDR1 LNHDA, CDR2 SQIVND (reference sequence). V was clipped by 3 bases and J by 3 bases, with 18 bases between them.

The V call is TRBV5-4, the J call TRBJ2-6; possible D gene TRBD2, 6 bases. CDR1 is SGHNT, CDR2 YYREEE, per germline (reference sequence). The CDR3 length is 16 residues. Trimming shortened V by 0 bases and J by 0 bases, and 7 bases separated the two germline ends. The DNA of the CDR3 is TGTGCCAGCAGCTTGGTGCGGGGCTCTGGGGCCAACGTCCTGACTTTC. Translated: CASSLVRGSGANVLTF.

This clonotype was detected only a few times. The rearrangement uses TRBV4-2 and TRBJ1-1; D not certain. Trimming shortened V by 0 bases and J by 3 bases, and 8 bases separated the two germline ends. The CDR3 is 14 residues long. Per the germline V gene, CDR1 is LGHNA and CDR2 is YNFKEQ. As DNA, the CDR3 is TGTGCCAGCAGCCAAGATCTGCGGGACACTGAAGCTTTCTTT. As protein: CASSQDLRDTEAFF.

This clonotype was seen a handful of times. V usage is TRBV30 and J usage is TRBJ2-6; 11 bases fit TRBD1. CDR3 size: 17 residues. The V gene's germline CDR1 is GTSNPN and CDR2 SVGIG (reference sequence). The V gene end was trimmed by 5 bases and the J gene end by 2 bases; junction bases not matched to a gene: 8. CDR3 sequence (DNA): TGTGCCTGGCATAGGGACAGGGGGAGAGCTGGGGCCAACGTCCTGACTTTC. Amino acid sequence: CAWHRDRGRAGANVLTF.

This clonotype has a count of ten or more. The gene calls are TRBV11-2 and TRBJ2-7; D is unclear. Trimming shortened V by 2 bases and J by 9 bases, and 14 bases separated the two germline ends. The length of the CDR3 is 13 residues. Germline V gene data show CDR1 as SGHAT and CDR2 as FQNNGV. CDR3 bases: TGTGCCAGCAGCTTATTCGTCGGCAGATGGCAGTACTTC. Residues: CASSLFVGRWQYF.

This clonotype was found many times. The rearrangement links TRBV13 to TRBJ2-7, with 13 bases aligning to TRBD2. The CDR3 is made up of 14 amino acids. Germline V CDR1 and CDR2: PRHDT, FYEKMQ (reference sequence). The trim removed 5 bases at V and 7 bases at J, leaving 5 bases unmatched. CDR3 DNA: TGTGCCAGCAGCCAACTAGCGGGAGGGAAAGAGCAGTACTTC. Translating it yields CASSQLAGGKEQYF.

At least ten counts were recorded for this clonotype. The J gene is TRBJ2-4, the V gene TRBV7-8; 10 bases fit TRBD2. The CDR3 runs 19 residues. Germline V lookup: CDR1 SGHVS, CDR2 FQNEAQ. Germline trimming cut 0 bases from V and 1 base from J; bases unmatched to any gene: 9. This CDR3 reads CASSLALAGERGAKNIQYF. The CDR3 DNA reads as TGTGCCAGCAGCTTAGCTCTAGCGGGAGAAAGGGGTGCCAAAAACATTCAGTACTTC. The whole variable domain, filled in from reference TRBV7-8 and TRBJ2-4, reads GAGVSQSPRYKVAKRGQDVALRCDPISGHVSLFWYQQALGQGPEFLTYFQNEAQLDKSGLPSDRFFAERPEGSVSTLKIQRTQQEDSAVYLCASSLALAGERGAKNIQYFGAGTRLSVL.